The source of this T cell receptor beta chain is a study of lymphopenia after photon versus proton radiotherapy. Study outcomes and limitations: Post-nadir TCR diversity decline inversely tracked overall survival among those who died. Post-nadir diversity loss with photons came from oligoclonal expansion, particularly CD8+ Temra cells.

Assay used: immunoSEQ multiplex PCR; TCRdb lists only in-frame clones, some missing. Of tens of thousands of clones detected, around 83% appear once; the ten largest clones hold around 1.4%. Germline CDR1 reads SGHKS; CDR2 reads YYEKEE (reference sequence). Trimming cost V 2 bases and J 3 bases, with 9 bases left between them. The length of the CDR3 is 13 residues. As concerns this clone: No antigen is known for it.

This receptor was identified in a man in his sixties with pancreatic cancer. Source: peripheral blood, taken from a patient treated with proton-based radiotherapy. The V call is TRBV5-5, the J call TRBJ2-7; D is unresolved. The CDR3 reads CASSFGRNYEQYF. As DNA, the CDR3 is TGTGCCAGCAGCTTCGGACGGAACTACGAGCAGTACTTC.